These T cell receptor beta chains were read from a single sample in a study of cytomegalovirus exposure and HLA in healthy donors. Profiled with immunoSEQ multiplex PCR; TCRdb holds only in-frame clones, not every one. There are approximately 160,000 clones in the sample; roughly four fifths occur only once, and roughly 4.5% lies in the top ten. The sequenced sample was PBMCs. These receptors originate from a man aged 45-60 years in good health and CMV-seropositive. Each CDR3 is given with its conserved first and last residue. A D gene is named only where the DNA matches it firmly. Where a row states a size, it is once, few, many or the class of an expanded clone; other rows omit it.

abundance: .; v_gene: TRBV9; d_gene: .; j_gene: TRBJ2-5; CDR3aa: CASSGPRGIETQYF; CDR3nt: TGTGCCAGCAGCGGCCCTCGGGGGATAGAGACCCAGTACTTC
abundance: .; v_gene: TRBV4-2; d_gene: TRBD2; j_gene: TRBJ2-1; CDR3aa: CASSQDTSGSYNEQFF; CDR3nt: TGTGCCAGCAGCCAAGATACTAGCGGCTCCTACAATGAGCAGTTCTTC
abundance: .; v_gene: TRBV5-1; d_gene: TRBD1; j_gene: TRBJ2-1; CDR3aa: CASRDRGHSYNEQFF; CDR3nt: TGCGCCAGCAGAGACAGGGGGCATTCCTACAATGAGCAGTTCTTC
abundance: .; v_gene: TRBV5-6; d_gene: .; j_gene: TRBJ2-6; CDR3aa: CASSSPRRGVSGANVLTF; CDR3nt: TGTGCCAGCAGCTCACCCCGAAGGGGCGTCTCTGGGGCCAACGTCCTGACTTTC
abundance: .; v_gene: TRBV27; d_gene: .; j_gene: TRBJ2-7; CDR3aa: CASSLVAGPGTTEQYF; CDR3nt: TGTGCCAGCAGTTTAGTGGCGGGGCCGGGCACTACCGAGCAGTACTTC
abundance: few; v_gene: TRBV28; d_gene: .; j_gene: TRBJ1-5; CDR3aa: CASSSGQPQHF; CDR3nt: TGTGCCAGCAGTTCAGGACAGCCCCAGCATTTT
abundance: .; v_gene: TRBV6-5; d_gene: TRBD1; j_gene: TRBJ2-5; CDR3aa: CASSYLTGVQETQYF; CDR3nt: TGTGCCAGCAGTTACTTAACAGGGGTTCAAGAGACCCAGTACTTC
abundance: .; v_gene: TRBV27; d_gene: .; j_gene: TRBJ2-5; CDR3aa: CASSFLGGQETQYF; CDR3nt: TGTGCCAGCAGTTTTTTAGGGGGCCAAGAGACCCAGTACTTC
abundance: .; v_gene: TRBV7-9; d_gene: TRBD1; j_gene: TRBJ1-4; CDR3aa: CASSIGQGEKLFF; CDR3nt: TGTGCCAGCAGCATCGGACAGGGGGAAAAACTGTTTTTT
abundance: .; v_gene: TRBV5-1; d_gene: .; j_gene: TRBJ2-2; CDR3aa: CASSGGAFTGELFF; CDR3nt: TGCGCCAGCAGCGGGGGGGCTTTCACCGGGGAGCTGTTTTTT
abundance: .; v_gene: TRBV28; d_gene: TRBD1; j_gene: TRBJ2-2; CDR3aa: CASSTPGQGNTGELFF; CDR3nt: TGTGCCAGCAGTACCCCGGGACAGGGTAACACCGGGGAGCTGTTTTTT
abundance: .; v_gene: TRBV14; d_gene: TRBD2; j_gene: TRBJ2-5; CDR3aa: CASSQAAATSAVETQYF; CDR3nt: TGTGCCAGCAGCCAAGCAGCGGCAACTAGCGCCGTAGAGACCCAGTACTTC
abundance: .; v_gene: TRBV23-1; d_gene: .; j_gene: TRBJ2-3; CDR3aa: CASSQSRAGVPGLSSTDTQYF; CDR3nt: TGCGCCAGCAGTCAATCGAGGGCAGGGGTGCCCGGACTGTCTAGCACAGATACGCAGTATTTT
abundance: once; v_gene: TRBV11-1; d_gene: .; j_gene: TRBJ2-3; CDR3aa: CASSAQGLDTQYF; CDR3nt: TGTGCCAGCAGCGCACAGGGTCTAGATACGCAGTATTTT
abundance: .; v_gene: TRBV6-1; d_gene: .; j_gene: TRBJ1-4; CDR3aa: CASSARENEKLFF; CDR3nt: TGTGCCAGCAGTGCCCGGGAGAATGAAAAACTGTTTTTT
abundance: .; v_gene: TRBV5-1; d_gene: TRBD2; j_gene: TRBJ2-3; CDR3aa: CASSFSGRGTDTQYF; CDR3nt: TGCGCCAGCAGCTTTAGCGGGAGGGGCACAGATACGCAGTATTTT
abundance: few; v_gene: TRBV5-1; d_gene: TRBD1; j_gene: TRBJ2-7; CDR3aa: CASSLAGTGGYEQYF; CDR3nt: TGCGCCAGCAGCTTGGCCGGGACAGGGGGCTACGAGCAGTACTTC
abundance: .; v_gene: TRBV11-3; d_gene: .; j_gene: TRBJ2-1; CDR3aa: CASSLDLNIYNEQFF; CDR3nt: TGTGCCAGCAGCTTAGATTTAAACATCTACAATGAGCAGTTCTTC
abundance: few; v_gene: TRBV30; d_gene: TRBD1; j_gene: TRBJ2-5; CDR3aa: CAWAGQVQETQYF; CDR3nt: TGTGCCTGGGCTGGACAGGTACAAGAGACCCAGTACTTC
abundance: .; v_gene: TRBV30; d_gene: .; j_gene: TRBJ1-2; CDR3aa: CAWSGGQGTANYGYTF; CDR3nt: TGTGCCTGGAGTGGGGGCCAGGGGACGGCCAACTATGGCTACACCTTC
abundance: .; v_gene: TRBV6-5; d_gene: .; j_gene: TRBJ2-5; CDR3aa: CASSYSARGTQYF; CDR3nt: TGTGCCAGCAGTTACTCGGCCCGCGGGACCCAGTACTTC
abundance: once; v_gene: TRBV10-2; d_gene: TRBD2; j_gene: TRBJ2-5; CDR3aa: CASRSGLAGGETQYF; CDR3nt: TGCGCCAGCAGGTCCGGACTAGCGGGAGGAGAGACCCAGTACTTC
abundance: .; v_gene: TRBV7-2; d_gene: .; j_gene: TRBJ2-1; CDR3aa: CASRGSNEQFF; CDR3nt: TGTGCCAGCAGAGGGAGTAATGAGCAGTTCTTC
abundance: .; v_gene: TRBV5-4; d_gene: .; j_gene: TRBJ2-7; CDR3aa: CASSHGSSYEQYF; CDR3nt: TGTGCCAGCAGCCACGGGAGCTCCTACGAGCAGTACTTC
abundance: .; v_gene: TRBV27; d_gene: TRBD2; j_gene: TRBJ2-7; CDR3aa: CASSLSWTSGRARVYEQYF; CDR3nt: TGTGCCAGCAGTTTATCGTGGACTAGCGGGAGGGCCAGGGTTTACGAGCAGTACTTC
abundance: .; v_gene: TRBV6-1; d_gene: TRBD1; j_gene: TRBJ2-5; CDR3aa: CASSEGTGGLETQYF; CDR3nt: TGTGCCAGCAGTGAGGGGACAGGGGGCTTAGAGACCCAGTACTTC
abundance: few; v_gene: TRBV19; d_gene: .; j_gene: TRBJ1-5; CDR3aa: CASIPTGSGFNQPQHF; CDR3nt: TGTGCCAGTATTCCGACCGGGAGTGGATTCAATCAGCCCCAGCATTTT
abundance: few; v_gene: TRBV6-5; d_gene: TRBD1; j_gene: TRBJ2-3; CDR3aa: CASSSEDRVGTDTQYF; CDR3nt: TGTGCCAGCAGTTCCGAGGACAGGGTCGGCACAGATACGCAGTATTTT
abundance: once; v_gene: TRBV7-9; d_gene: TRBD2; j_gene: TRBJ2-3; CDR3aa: CASSLGLSGSTDTQYF; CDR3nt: TGTGCCAGCAGCTTAGGTCTTAGCGGGAGCACAGATACGCAGTATTTT
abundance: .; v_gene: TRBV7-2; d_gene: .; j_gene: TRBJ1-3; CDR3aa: CASSLGGIGNGNTIYF; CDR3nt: TGTGCCAGCAGCTTAGGGGGCATTGGAAACGGAAACACCATATATTTT
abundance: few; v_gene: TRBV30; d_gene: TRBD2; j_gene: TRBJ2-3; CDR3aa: CAWGLAGNTDTQYF; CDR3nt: TGTGCCTGGGGACTAGCGGGGAACACAGATACGCAGTATTTT
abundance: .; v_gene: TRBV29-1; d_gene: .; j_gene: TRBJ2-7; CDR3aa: CSVGQGRFSGVSYEQYF; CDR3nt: TGCAGCGTCGGACAGGGGAGGTTTAGCGGGGTCTCCTACGAGCAGTACTTC
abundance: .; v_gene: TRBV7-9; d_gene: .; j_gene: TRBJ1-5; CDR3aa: CASSLTGERQPQHF; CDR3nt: TGTGCCAGCAGCTTAACGGGGGAAAGGCAGCCCCAGCATTTT
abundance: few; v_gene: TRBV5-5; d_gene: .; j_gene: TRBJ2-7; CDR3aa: CASSQGGSNSYEQYF; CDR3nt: TGTGCCAGCAGCCAAGGGGGATCCAACTCCTACGAGCAGTACTTC
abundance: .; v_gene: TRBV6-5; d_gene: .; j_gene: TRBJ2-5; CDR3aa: CASSYVGSQETQYF; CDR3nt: TGTGCCAGCAGTTACGTTGGCAGCCAAGAGACCCAGTACTTC
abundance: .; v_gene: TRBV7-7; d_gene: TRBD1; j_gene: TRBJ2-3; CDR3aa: CASSPGQESTDTQYF; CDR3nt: TGTGCTAGCAGCCCAGGACAGGAAAGCACAGATACGCAGTATTTT
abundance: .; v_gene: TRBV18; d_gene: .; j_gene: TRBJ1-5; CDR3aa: CASSPVGAGQPQHF; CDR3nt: TGTGCCAGCTCACCGGTGGGGGCAGGGCAGCCCCAGCATTTT
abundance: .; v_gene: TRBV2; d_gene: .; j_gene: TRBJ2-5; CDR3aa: CASRANREGLTLETQYF; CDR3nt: TGTGCCAGCAGAGCGAACAGGGAGGGCCTCACTCTAGAGACCCAGTACTTC
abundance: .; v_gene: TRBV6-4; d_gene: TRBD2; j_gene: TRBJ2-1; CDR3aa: CASSPGLAGEKGSYNEQFF; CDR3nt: TGTGCCAGCAGTCCGGGACTAGCGGGGGAAAAGGGCTCCTACAATGAGCAGTTCTTC
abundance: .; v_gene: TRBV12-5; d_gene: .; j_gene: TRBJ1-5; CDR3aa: CASGSPLFSQGLWPQHF; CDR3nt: TGTGCTAGTGGTTCCCCCCTCTTTTCTCAGGGGTTGTGGCCCCAGCATTTT
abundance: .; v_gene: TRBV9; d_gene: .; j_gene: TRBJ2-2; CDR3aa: CASGLSHANTGELFF; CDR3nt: TGTGCCAGCGGTCTATCCCATGCGAACACCGGGGAGCTGTTTTTT
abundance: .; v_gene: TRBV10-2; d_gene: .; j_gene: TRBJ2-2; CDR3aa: CASSSRGHTGELFF; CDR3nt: TGCGCCAGCAGTTCGCGGGGACACACCGGGGAGCTGTTTTTT
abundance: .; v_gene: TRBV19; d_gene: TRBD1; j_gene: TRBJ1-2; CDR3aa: CASRRDSVRYGYTF; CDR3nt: TGTGCCAGCCGAAGGGACAGTGTAAGATATGGCTACACCTTC
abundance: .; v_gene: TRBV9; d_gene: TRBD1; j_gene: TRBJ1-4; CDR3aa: CASSPETGGNEKLFF; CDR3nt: TGTGCCAGCAGCCCAGAGACAGGGGGTAATGAAAAACTGTTTTTT
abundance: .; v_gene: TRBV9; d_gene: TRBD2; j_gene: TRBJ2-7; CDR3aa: CASSVAAGGSSYEQYF; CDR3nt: TGTGCCAGCAGCGTAGCGGCGGGGGGCTCGTCCTACGAGCAGTACTTC